The present T cell receptor beta chain was sequenced within a study of cytomegalovirus exposure and HLA in healthy donors (dated by TCRdb to between 2016 and 2019). Describing the broader study: The roughly 700 repertoires of the first cohort and the 120 validation repertoires were produced on the same platform, according to a later analysis. Along with the approximately 700-subject first cohort, a separate validation cohort of over 90 different subjects was used. The study combined high-throughput TCR immunosequencing, statistical association of individual TCRs with disease status, and machine learning to predict cytomegalovirus infection status. The study aimed to test whether cataloging public T cell receptors could reveal signatures of past pathogen exposure.

Separate from the approximately 670-subject first cohort, the validation cohort of about 130 subjects was the group to which the donors belonged. Study-wide findings and limitations: Three of the identified cytomegalovirus-associated TCR beta chains were confirmed in vitro to be specific for cytomegalovirus antigens. A later analysis lacked HLA typing for the validation cohort, so it scored co-occurrence in that cohort across all 120 or so repertoires. While some public TCRs were present in many individuals, most TCR sequences turned up only very rarely across donors. In both the original and validation cohorts, the classifier was reported to diagnose cytomegalovirus status with high specificity and sensitivity. A later analysis found that TCRs clustered in the first cohort also tended to co-occur in the 95 to 150 validation repertoires, with 94% of cluster scores above 0. A total of 150 or so TCR beta chains were listed by the study as associated with cytomegalovirus. The authors suggested that the approach could potentially be extended to other disease states and immunological phenotypes.

Library generation was performed with the immunoSEQ multiplex PCR assay. In the source study's methods: A statistical classification framework was built for diagnosing cytomegalovirus status from the catalog of TCR beta chain sequences. TCRdb provides this immuneACCESS table in a form limited to in-frame rearrangements. Some clones are lacking; in checked studies, under half of them reflect an unresolved V gene, and why the rest are absent is not known. That table supplies the V and J calls and clone size; D and trimming were determined from the DNA. The sample table lists about 140,000 clones, around 84% of them with a count of one. The top ten clonotypes cover less than 9% of the sample. The count of this clone is one. No cognate antigen has been identified for it. The record has no base qualities; no much larger clone is one base away. From V the trimming removes 0 bases and from J it removes 5 bases, while the gene matches leave 4 bases of the junction unaccounted for. Taken from the germline V gene, the CDR1 and CDR2 loops are KGHSH and LQKENI. The CDR3 runs 15 residues from the cysteine to the phenylalanine. CDR3 DNA is the only sequence kept; it has 45 bases, read in frame from the first base.

Sequenced sample: PBMCs. The V and J segments used are TRBV18 and TRBJ2-7; TRBD2 matches 10 bases in the middle. This TCR came from a man between 18 and 29 years old in good health and CMV-seropositive. In nucleotides, the sequence is TGTGCCAGCTCACCACCGAGGGGGACTAGCGACGAGCAGTACTTC. Translated, this gives CASSPPRGTSDEQYF.